This T cell receptor beta chain originates from a study of blood T cell repertoires in COVID-19 (TCRdb year 2020). About the study as a whole: Collaborator samples came from the United States, Italy and Spain and covered acute and convalescent phases of COVID-19. The material from the prospective study consisted of cDNA or gDNA derived from T cells, B-cell-depleted T cells, or PBMCs. Subjects who had been exposed to COVID-19, were actively infected with it, or had recovered from it provided the deeply sampled blood TCRbeta repertoires that made up the dataset. A freely available public database, intended as a resource for researchers studying the immune response to SARS-CoV-2, is where the repertoires were released. Samples were obtained from the ongoing ImmuneRACE study (first 160 participants) and from some 1,200 subjects provided by 6 global collaborators. A de-identified subject ID, COVID-19 status, age in years and sex were almost always included in the sample metadata. Where available, HLA class I and class II types were taken from metadata supplied by the sample provider and were not determined by assay-based typing. Beyond this particular receptor, the publication reports: The quantity of clinical and demographic metadata differed by source and by participant and was supplied without curation.

TCRbeta CDR3 regions were amplified from genomic DNA using the immunoSEQ Assay, a bias-controlled multiplex PCR. Per the original workflow: Nucleated cell counts per sample were estimated from amplification of reference gene primers within the assay. Sequence reads were collapsed and filtered to measure the absolute abundance of every unique TCRbeta CDR3 rearrangement. For each sample, productive Simpson clonality was calculated as the square root of Simpson's diversity index over productive rearrangements. Not all clones reach the TCRdb copy of this immuneACCESS table, which keeps in-frame sequences only. Checked studies attribute under half of the gap to unresolved V genes and leave the rest unexplained. D and trimming come from the DNA, and the V and J calls and clone size come from that table. Within this sample are just under 150,000 clones, with about 86% of them counted one time only. The ten largest clones take up around 8.6% of the sample.

Collaborating institutions collected whole blood in K2EDTA tubes following their own protocols. Collaborator samples were shipped for TCRbeta analysis as frozen whole blood, isolated PBMCs, or DNA extracted from either sample type. Concerning this clone: What antigen it recognizes has not been identified. Per-base quality was not reported, and no clone a single base away is much larger than it.

The sequence derives from a woman in her forties or fifties with active or convalescent COVID-19. The sample taken for sequencing was peripheral blood.

The CDR3: CASSGAGTEAFF. The nucleotide sequence is given as TGCGCCAGCAGCGGAGCGGGCACTGAAGCTTTCTTT. The chain is assembled from TRBV10-2 and TRBJ1-1; confidence is insufficient to name the D gene. The germline V gene encodes CDR1 WSHSY and CDR2 SAAADI. The CDR3 runs 12 amino acids, cysteine and phenylalanine included. Kept here is only the CDR3 DNA, which spans 36 bases and is read in frame from base 1. V loses 6 bases of germline sequence and J loses 4 bases, and the interval between the two ends is 9 bases.